These 9 T cell receptor beta chains were all obtained from the same sample, sequenced in a study of shared clonotypes between healthy human individuals. Libraries were prepared by immunoSEQ multiplex PCR; TCRdb keeps only in-frame clonotypes and omits some of them. The data hold approximately 2.3 million clones, with 93% observed a single time. Material for sequencing was naive CD4+ T cells from PBMCs. Subset: CD45RA+ positively selected. These receptors were collected from a man between 18 and 35 years old in good health. Some clones in this sample may be carry-over from other donors' samples.

The table lists this clone with a few counts. The chain has TRBV10-1 and TRBJ2-5; D not certain. V shed 3 bases and J shed 3 bases, with 5 bases lying between them. The CDR3 contains 12 residues. Germline V lookup: CDR1 WNHNN, CDR2 SYGVQD (reference sequence). The CDR3 sequence: CASSDDKETQYF. The CDR3 nucleotides read TGCGCCAGCAGTGATGACAAAGAGACCCAGTACTTC.

The genes are TRBV28 and TRBJ2-7; 9 nucleotides line up with TRBD2. Germline lookup yields CDR1 MDHEN and CDR2 SYDVKM. V trimming: 6 bases; J trimming: 4 bases; junction bases outside the gene matches: 10. The CDR3 sequence is 15 residues long. CDR3 in amino acids: CASSSNLAGRYEQYF. In DNA, the CDR3 is TGTGCCAGCAGCTCCAACCTAGCGGGACGTTACGAGCAGTACTTC.

There are a few counts of this clone. At the DNA level, this CDR3 is encoded by other sequences in the same sample as well. The genes are TRBV6-5 and TRBJ1-1; tentative D call: TRBD1 (6 bases). Trimming removed 4 bases from V and 0 bases from J, with 9 bases in between. CDR3 length: 14 amino acids. Germline V CDR1 and CDR2: MNHEY, SVGAGI. The CDR3 nucleotides are TGTGCCAGCAGTTTGGACAGAGTGAACACTGAAGCTTTCTTT. Translated, it gives CASSLDRVNTEAFF.

This rearrangement joins TRBV30 to TRBJ2-2; TRBD2 matches 12 bases. With V trimmed by 2 bases and J by 5 bases, 3 bases remained unmatched. The CDR3 runs to 15 residues. CDR1 and CDR2 (germline): GTSNPN, SVGIG (reference sequence). The CDR3 sequence: CAWSQLAGGTGELFF. In DNA, the CDR3 is TGTGCCTGGAGTCAACTAGCGGGAGGAACCGGGGAGCTGTTTTTT.

Note on this clone: This sample also contains other DNA sequences that code for the same CDR3. V usage is TRBV29-1 and J usage is TRBJ2-3, with D hard to call. Germline V gene sequence: CDR1 SQVTM, CDR2 ANQGSEA. Between the trimmed V and J ends, which lost 3 bases and 3 bases, there was a span of 13 bases. CDR3 length: 14 amino acids. The CDR3 bases are TGCAGCGTTGAGGGCGGAAAAGGGACAGATACGCAGTATTTT. Translated: CSVEGGKGTDTQYF.

The rearrangement joins TRBV7-3 to TRBJ2-1; 8 positions match TRBD2. The length of the CDR3 is 15 residues. Losses at the gene ends were 5 bases for V and 1 base for J; bases not matched to a gene: 4. Germline CDR1 SGHTA, CDR2 FQGTGA. The CDR3 region is CASSTVAGSYNEQFF. The CDR3 bases are TGTGCCAGCAGCACCGTAGCGGGGTCCTACAATGAGCAGTTCTTC.

The rearrangement uses TRBV11-3 and TRBJ2-5; a weak D match, TRBD2 (5 bases). V lost 1 base and J lost 5, with 17 bases in between. The CDR3 length is 16 residues. The V gene's germline CDR1 is SGHNT and CDR2 YENEEA. CDR3: CASSLGRGTQSETQYF. CDR3 bases: TGTGCCAGCAGCTTAGGACGGGGAACCCAATCGGAGACCCAGTACTTC.

The chain couples TRBV2 to TRBJ1-5; D is unresolved. The CDR3 contains 13 residues. Per the germline V gene, CDR1 is SNHLY and CDR2 is FYNNEI. V was cut by 5 bases and J by 3 bases, with 8 bases left in between. In DNA, the CDR3 is TGTGCCAGCAGTATGGGGTACAATCAGCCCCAGCATTTT. Its protein product is CASSMGYNQPQHF.

Only one count was recorded for this clone. This chain joins TRBV4-2 and TRBJ2-1; 10 positions match TRBD2. J gave up 9 bases and V 1 base, and 9 bases lay outside the gene matches. The CDR3 loop spans 16 amino acids. CDR1 and CDR2 (germline): LGHNA, YNFKEQ. The CDR3 DNA is TGTGCCAGCAGCCAAGCTGTCGGGACTAGCGTCCGTGAGCAGTTCTTC. Translated, it gives CASSQAVGTSVREQFF.